This T cell receptor beta chain is from a study of T cells in Graves' hyperthyroidism and ophthalmopathy (dated by TCRdb to the late 2010s). About the investigation overall: Peripheral blood samples were taken at initial diagnosis, before any treatment was given. Thyroid tissue and blood T-cell repertoires from roughly 6 Graves' hyperthyroidism patients were also compared in the study. The 100 or so discovery patients were randomly split 7:3 into training and test sets. Once sampling was done, hyperthyroidism patients were given methimazole at a starting dose of 30 mg daily, whereas ophthalmopathy patients were given high-dose intravenous methylprednisolone. According to the paper, TCR Vbeta CDR3 sequencing was carried out on roughly 130 peripheral blood samples, which came from fewer than 50 ophthalmopathy, around 74 hyperthyroidism and roughly 17 progressor patients. To identify distinguishing TCR V-J signatures, a discovery cohort of 95 to 100 patients was used, comprising some 45 with Graves' ophthalmopathy and approximately 57 with stable Graves' hyperthyroidism. Prospective prediction of ophthalmopathy was tested in an independent validation cohort consisting of 18 hyperthyroidism patients and approximately 16 patients who later progressed to ophthalmopathy.

The TCR beta CDR3 regions were amplified from the RNA transcripts. The first round of RT-PCR for the TCR CDR3 was performed with the HTBI primer set and the Qiagen OneStep RT-PCR kit. Libraries were constructed in a second round of multiplex PCR, after which size selection and purification were carried out. Paired-end sequencing of the libraries was performed with 100 bp reads on an Illumina HiSeq2000. Turning to the authors' computational methods: SOAPnuke was used to process the raw data, throwing out any read that contained adapters or uncalled bases, had a mean Phred below 15, or lacked an exact constant-primer or identifier match. High-quality paired reads were merged using COPE v1.2.5, and each unique nucleotide sequence was defined as a clonotype. MiTCR v1.1 was used to align clonotypes to the IMGT TRBV, TRBD and TRBJ reference segments. Only V-J combinations with frequency above 0.0001, covering 99.2% of repertoires, were analysed. A TCS score was defined as the ratio of F50 (clonal expansion) to E x V (chaos), with BLOSUM62-based TCRdist applied between CDR3 peptides within each V-J. Welch's t-statistics and random forest reduced roughly 540 V-J features to fewer than 15, which were used in a naive Bayes classifier (R e1071). Using fastp at Q25 and MiXCR, TCRdb reprocessed the public reads and kept productive beta chains. Each CDR3 protein gets just one entry, which takes the most common genes and DNA from the rows behind it. The V and J calls and clone size come from TCRdb's table, not from the authors' own analysis. For this sample there are about 300,000 distinct CDR3 sequences; approximately 19% appear just once. The leading ten clones occupy about 40% of the sample.

Broader findings and caveats from the paper: Blood samples also contained most of the expanded thyroid clonotypes (frequency above 0.001), which suggests that blood repertoires may reflect thyroid immune responses. In cross-validation, a model built on a 13 V-J signature told ophthalmopathy apart from stable hyperthyroidism with 85% to 90% sensitivity and approximately 84% specificity, and in testing the same model reached 80%/75%. No statistical method was used to set the sample size in advance, and investigators knew the group allocation. During validation, the model predicted progression to ophthalmopathy a median of roughly six months ahead of onset, with almost 71% sensitivity and roughly 75% specificity.

In the ophthalmopathy patients, disease was moderately to severely active, with a Clinical Activity Score of 3 or more, a NOSPECS grade of 4 or more, and a duration of less than 3 months. Exclusion was applied to patients with uncontrolled infections, other autoimmune diseases, pregnancy or lactation. Diagnoses were established on the basis of clinical symptoms, serum thyroxine and TRAb, thyroid ultrasound, and orbital computed tomography. Ficoll-Paque density gradient centrifugation was used to isolate PBMCs from around 10 ml of fresh peripheral blood. Trizol reagent was used to extract total RNA, and RNA quality was then checked on an Agilent 2100 Bioanalyzer. Reading the germline V gene gives CDR1 SNHLY and CDR2 FYNNEI. The CDR3 sequence holds 14 residues, the cysteine and phenylalanine included. The only DNA kept is the CDR3, 42 bases in frame from the first base. V was cut back by 7 bases and J by 3 bases, leaving a gap of 16 bases between them.

There are a few counts of this clonotype. The specificity of this receptor is unknown. No much larger clonotype is one base removed from it; base qualities were not supplied. The V and J segments used are TRBV2 and TRBJ2-7; the D gene is possibly TRBD2, with 6 bases matching. Sequencing was done on a sample of blood. This receptor was identified in a man between 45 and 60 years old with Graves' ophthalmopathy. The CDR3 here reads CASTPGLDHYEQYF. The base sequence is TGTGCCAGCACCCCGGGACTGGATCACTACGAGCAGTACTTC.